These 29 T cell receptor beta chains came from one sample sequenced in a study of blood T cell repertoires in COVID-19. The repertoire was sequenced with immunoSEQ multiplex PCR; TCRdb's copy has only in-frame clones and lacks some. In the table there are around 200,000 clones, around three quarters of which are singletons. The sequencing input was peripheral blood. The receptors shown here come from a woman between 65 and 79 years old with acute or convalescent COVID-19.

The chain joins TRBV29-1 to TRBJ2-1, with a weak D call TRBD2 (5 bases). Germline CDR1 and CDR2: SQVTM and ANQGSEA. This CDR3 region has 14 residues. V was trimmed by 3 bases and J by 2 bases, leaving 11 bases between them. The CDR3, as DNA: TGCAGCGTTGACGAGGGATCGGCCTACAATGAGCAGTTCTTC. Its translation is CSVDEGSAYNEQFF.

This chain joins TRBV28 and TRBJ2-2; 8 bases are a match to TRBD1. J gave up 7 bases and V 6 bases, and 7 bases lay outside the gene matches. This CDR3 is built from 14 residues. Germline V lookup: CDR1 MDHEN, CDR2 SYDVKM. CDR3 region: CASRSGQGNGELFF. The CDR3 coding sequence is TGTGCCAGCAGGTCCGGACAGGGAAACGGGGAGCTGTTTTTT.

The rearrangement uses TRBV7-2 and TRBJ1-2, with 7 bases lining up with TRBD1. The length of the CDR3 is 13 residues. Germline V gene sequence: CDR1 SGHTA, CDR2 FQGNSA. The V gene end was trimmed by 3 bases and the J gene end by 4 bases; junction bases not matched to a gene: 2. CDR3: CASSFGQVYGYTF. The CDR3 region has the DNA TGTGCCAGCAGCTTCGGACAGGTCTATGGCTACACCTTC.

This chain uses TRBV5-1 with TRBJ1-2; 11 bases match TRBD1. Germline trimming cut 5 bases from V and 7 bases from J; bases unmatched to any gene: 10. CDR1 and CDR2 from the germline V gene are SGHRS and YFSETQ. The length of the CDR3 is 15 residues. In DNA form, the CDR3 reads TGCGCCAGCAGTTCTAGCGGACAGGGGGCTCGTGGCTACACCTTC. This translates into CASSSSGQGARGYTF.

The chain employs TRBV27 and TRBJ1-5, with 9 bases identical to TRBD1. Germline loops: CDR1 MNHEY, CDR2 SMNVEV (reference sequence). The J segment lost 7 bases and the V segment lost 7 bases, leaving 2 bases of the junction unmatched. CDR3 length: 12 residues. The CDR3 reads CASMTGGQPQHF. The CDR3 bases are TGTGCCAGCATGACAGGGGGACAGCCCCAGCATTTT.

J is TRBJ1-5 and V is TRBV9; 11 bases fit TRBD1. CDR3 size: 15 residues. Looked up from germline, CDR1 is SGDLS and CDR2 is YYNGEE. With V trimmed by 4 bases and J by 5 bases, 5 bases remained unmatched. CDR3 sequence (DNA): TGTGCCAGCAGCACCCGGACAGGGGGCGATCAGCCCCAGCATTTT. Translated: CASSTRTGGDQPQHF. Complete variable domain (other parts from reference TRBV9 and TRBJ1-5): DSGVTQTPKHLITATGQRVTLRCSPRSGDLSVYWYQQSLDQGLQFLIQYYNGEERAKGNILERFSAQQFPDLHSELNLSSLELGDSALYFCASSTRTGGDQPQHFGDGTRLSIL.

The CDR3 DNA is TGCAGCGCCAGGAATGGAAACACCATATATTTT. Protein: CSARNGNTIYF. The chain uses TRBV29-1 and TRBJ1-3; no clear D gene. The germline CDR1 and CDR2 sequences are SQVTM and ANQGSEA. With 7 bases removed from V and 3 bases from J, the gap between germline ends came to 7 bases. The CDR3 runs to 11 residues.

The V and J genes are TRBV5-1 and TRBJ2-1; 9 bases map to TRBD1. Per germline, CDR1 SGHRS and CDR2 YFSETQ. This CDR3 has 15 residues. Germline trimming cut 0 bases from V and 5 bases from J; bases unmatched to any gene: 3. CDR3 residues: CASSLDGQGNNEQFF. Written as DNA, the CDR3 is TGCGCCAGCAGCTTGGACGGACAGGGGAACAATGAGCAGTTCTTC.

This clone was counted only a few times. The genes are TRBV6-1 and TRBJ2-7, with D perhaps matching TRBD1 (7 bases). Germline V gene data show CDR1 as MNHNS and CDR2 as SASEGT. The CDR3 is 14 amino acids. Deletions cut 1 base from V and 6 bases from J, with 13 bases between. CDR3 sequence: CASSEGQGGGEQYF. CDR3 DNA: TGTGCCAGCAGTGAAGGGCAGGGGGGTGGCGAGCAGTACTTC.

CDR3: CASSATGKPYNSPLHF. The DNA of the CDR3 is TGTGCCAGCAGCGCGACAGGGAAGCCCTATAATTCACCCCTCCACTTT. The chain has TRBV9 and TRBJ1-6; 7 nucleotides line up with TRBD1. Germline CDR1 is SGDLS and CDR2 is YYNGEE. The V segment lost 3 bases and the J segment 2 bases; nucleotides outside the gene matches: 5. The CDR3 spans 16 residues.

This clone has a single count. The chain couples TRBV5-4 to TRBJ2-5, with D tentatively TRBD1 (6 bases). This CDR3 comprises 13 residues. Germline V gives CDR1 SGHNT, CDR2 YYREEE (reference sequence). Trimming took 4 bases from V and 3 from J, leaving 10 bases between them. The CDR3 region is CASSQGHEETQYF. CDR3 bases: TGTGCCAGCAGCCAGGGACACGAAGAGACCCAGTACTTC.

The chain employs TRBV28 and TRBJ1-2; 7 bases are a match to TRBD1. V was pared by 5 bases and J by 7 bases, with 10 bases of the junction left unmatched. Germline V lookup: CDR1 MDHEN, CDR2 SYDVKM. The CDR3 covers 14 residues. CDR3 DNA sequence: TGTGCCAGCAGTCCTCTCGACAGGGCACCTGGCTACACCTTC. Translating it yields CASSPLDRAPGYTF.

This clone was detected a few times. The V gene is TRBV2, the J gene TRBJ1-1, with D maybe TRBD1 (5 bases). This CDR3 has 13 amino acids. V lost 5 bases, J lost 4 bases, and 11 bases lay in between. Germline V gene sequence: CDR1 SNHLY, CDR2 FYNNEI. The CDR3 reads CASSRGRGTEAFF. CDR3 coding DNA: TGTGCCAGCAGTAGGGGAAGGGGCACTGAAGCTTTCTTT.

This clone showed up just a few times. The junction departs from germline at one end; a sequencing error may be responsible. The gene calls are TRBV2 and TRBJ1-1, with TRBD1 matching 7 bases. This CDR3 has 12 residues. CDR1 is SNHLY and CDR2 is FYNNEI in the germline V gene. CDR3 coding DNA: TGTGCCAGCGGTGACAGGGTCGCTGAAGCTTTCTTT. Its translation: CASGDRVAEAFF. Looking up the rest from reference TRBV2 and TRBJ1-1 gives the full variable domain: EPEVTQTPSHQVTQMGQEVILRCVPISNHLYFYWYRQILGQKVEFLVSFYNNEISEKSEIFDDQFSVERPDGSNFTLKIRSTKLEDSAMYFCASGDRVAEAFFGQGTRLTVV.

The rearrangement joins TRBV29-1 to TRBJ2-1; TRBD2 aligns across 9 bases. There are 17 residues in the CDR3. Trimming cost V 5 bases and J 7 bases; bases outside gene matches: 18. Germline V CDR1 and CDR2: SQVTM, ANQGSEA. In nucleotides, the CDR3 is TGCAGCGTTTTACCAGCCCGACTAGCGGAGGGCGAGAATGAGCAGTTCTTC. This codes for CSVLPARLAEGENEQFF.

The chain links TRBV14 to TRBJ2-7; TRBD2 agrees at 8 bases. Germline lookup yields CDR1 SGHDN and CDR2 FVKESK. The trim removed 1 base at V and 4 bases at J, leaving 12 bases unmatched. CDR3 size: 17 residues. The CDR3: CASSQAHLRAGGYEQYF. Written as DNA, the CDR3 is TGTGCCAGCAGCCAAGCCCACCTTAGGGCGGGAGGATACGAGCAGTACTTC. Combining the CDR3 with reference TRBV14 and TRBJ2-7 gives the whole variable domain EAGVTQFPSHSVIEKGQTVTLRCDPISGHDNLYWYRRVMGKEIKFLLHFVKESKQDESGMPNNRFLAERTGGTYSTLKVQPAELEDSGVYFCASSQAHLRAGGYEQYFGPGTRLTVT.

CDR3 coding DNA: TGTGCCAGCAGTTCGCTATCAGGGGCGGATACAGATACGCAGTATTTT. This codes for CASSSLSGADTDTQYF. This chain joins TRBV6-6 and TRBJ2-3; tentative D call: TRBD1 (6 bases). Germline CDR1 MNHNY, CDR2 SVGAGI (reference sequence). V lost 4 bases to trimming and J lost 3 bases, with 17 bases between them. The CDR3 totals 16 residues.

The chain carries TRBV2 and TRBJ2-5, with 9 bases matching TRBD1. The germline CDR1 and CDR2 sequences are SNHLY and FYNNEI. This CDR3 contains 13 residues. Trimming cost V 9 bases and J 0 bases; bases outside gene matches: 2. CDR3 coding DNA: TGTGCCAGGAGGGACAGGGACCAAGAGACCCAGTACTTC. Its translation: CARRDRDQETQYF.

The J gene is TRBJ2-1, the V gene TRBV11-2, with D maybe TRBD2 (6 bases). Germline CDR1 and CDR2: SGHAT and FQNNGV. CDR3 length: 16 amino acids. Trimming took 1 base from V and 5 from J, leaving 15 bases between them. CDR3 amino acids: CASSLVGGNTHNEQFF. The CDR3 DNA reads TGTGCCAGCAGCTTAGTTGGCGGGAATACTCACAATGAGCAGTTCTTC.

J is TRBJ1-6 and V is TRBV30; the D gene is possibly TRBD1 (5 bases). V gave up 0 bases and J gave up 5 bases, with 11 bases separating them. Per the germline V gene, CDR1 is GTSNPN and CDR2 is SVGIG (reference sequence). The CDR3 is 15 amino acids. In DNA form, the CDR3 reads TGTGCCTGGAGTGTAGGGCAGGGAAATAATTCACCCCTCCACTTT. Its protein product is CAWSVGQGNNSPLHF.

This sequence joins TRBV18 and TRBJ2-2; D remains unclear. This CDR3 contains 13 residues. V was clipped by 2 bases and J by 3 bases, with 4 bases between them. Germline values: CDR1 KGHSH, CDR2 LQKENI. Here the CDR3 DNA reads TGTGCCAGCTCACCAGAGTACACCGGGGAGCTGTTTTTT. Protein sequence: CASSPEYTGELFF.

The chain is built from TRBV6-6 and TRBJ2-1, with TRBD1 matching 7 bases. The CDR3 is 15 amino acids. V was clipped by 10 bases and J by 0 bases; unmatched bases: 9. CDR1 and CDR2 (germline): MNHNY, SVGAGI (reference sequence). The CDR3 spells CAINRGPISYNEQFF. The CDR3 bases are TGTGCCATAAACAGGGGTCCTATCTCCTACAATGAGCAGTTCTTC.

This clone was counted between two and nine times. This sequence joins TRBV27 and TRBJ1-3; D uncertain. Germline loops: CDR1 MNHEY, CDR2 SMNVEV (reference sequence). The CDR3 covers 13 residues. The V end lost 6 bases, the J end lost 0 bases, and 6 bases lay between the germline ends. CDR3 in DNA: TGTGCCAGCAGAATCAACTCTGGAAACACCATATATTTT. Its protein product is CASRINSGNTIYF.

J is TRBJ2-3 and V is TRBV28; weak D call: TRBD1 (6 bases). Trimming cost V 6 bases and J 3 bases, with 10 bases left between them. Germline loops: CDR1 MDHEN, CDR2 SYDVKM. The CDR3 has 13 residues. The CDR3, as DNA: TGTGCCAGCAGGCACGGACAGACAGATACGCAGTATTTT. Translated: CASRHGQTDTQYF.

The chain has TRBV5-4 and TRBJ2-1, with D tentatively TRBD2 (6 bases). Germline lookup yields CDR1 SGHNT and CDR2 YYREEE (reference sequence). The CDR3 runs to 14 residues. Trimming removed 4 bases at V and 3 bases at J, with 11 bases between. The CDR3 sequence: CASSDPGLYNEQFF. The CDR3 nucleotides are TGTGCCAGCAGCGACCCGGGACTCTACAATGAGCAGTTCTTC. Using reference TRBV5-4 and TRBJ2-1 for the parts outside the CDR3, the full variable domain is ETGVTQSPTHLIKTRGQQVTLRCSSQSGHNTVSWYQQALGQGPQFIFQYYREEENGRGNFPPRFSGLQFPNYSSELNVNALELDDSALYLCASSDPGLYNEQFFGPGTRLTVL.

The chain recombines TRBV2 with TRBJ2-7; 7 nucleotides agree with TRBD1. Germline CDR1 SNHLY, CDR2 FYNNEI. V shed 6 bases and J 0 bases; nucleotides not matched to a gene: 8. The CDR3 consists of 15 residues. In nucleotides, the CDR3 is TGTGCCAGCAGCGGAGGACAGGAGAGCTCCTACGAGCAGTACTTC. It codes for CASSGGQESSYEQYF.

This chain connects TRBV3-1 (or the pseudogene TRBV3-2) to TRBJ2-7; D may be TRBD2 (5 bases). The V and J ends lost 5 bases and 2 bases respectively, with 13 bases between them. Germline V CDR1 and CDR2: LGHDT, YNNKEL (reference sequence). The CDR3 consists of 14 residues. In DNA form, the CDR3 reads TGTGCCAGCAGCGAGGGTGAAACAGCCTACGAGCAGTACTTC. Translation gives CASSEGETAYEQYF.

The CDR3 sequence: CASSPRTGGYEQYF. In DNA, the CDR3 is TGTGCCAGCAGTCCCCGGACAGGGGGCTACGAGCAGTACTTC. The chain is built from TRBV27 and TRBJ2-7, with 10 bases aligning to TRBD1. CDR3 length: 14 amino acids. The ends lost 5 bases at V and 3 bases at J; junction bases unmatched: 4. Germline values: CDR1 MNHEY, CDR2 SMNVEV (reference sequence).

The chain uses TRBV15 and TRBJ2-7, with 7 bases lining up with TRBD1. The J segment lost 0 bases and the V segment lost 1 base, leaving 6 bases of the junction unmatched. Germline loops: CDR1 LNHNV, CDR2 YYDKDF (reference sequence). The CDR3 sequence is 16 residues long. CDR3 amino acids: CATSRGGTDASYEQYF. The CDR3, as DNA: TGTGCCACCAGCAGAGGGGGGACAGACGCCTCCTACGAGCAGTACTTC.